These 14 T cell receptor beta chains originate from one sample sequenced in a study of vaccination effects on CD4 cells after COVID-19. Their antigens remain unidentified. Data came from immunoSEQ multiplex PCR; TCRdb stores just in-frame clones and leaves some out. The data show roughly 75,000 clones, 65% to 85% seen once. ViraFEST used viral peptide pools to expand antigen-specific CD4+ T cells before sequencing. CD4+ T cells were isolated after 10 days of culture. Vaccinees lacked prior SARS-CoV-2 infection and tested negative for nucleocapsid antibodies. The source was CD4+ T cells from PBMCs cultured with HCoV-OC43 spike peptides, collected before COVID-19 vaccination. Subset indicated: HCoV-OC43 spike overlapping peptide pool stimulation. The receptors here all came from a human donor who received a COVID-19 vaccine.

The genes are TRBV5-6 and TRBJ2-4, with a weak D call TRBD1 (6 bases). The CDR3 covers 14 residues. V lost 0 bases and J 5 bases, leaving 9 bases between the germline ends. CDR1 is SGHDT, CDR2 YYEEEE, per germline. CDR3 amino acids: CASSLVSGENIQYF. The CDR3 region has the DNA TGTGCCAGCAGCTTGGTTTCAGGGGAAAACATTCAGTACTTC.

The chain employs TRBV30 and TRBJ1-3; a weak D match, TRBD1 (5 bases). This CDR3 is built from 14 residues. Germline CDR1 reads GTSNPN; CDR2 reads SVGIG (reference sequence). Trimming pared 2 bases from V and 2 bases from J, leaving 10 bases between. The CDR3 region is CAWSMGRTGNTIYF. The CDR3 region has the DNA TGTGCCTGGAGTATGGGGCGCACTGGAAACACCATATATTTT.

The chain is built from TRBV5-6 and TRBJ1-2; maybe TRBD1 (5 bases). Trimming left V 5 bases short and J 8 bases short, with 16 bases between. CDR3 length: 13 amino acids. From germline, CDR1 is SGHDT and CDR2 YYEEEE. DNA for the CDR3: TGTGCCAGCAGGTCTGTCGGGGCCGGGGGCTACACCTTC. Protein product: CASRSVGAGGYTF.

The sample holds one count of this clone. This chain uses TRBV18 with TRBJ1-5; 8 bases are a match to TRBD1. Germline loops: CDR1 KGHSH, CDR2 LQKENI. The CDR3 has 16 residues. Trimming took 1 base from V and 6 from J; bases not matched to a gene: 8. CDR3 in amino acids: CASSPQGRGQGQPQHF. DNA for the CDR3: TGTGCCAGCTCACCACAAGGCAGGGGGCAGGGTCAGCCCCAGCATTTT.

DNA for the CDR3: TGTGCCAGCAGCGAGGAGGCGGTTTATAATTCACCCCTCCACTTT. This gives the protein CASSEEAVYNSPLHF. The V and J genes are TRBV2 and TRBJ1-6; D unclear. With 6 bases removed from V and 4 bases from J, the gap between germline ends came to 13 bases. The CDR3 consists of 15 residues. The germline V gene encodes CDR1 SNHLY and CDR2 FYNNEI.

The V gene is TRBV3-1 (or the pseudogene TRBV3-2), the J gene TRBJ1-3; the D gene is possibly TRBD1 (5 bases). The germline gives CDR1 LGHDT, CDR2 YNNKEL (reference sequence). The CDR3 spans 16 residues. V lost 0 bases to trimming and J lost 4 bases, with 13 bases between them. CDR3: CASSQDLTGPGNTIYF. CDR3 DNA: TGTGCCAGCAGCCAAGATTTGACGGGGCCCGGAAACACCATATATTTT.

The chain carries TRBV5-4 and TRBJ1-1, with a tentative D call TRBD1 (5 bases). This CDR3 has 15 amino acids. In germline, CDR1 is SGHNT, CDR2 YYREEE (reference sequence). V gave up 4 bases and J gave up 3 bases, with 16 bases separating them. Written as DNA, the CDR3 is TGTGCCAGCAGCCGCCGATGGGACCGGGACACTGAAGCTTTCTTT. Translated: CASSRRWDRDTEAFF.

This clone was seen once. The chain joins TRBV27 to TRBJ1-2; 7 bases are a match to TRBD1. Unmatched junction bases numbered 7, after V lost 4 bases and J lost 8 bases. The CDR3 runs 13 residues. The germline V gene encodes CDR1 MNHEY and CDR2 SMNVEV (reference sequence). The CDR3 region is CASSSTGMEGYTF. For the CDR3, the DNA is TGTGCCAGCAGTTCGACAGGGATGGAGGGCTACACCTTC.

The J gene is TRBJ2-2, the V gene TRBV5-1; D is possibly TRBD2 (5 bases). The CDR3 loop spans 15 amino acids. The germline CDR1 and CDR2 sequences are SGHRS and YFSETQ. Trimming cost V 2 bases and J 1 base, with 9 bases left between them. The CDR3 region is CASSLGGGNTGELFF. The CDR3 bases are TGCGCCAGCAGCTTAGGAGGAGGGAACACCGGGGAGCTGTTTTTT.

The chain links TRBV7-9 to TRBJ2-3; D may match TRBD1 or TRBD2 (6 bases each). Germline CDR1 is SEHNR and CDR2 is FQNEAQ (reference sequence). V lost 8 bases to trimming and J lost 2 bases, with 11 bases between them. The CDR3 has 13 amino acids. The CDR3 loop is CASRGQITDTQYF. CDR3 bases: TGTGCCAGCCGGGGGCAGATCACAGATACGCAGTATTTT.

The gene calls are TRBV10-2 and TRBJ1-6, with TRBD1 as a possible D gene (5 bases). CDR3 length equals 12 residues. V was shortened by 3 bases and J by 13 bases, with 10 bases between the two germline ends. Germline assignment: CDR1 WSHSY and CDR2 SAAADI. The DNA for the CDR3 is TGCGCCAGCAGTGAAGGGGACCCCCCCCTCCACTTT. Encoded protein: CASSEGDPPLHF.

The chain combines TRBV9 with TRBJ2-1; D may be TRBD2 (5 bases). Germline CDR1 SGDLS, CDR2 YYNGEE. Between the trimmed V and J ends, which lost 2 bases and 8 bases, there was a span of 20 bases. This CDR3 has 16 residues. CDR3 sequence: CASSVGMRADGDEQFF. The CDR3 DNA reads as TGTGCCAGCAGCGTCGGGATGAGGGCCGATGGGGATGAGCAGTTCTTC.

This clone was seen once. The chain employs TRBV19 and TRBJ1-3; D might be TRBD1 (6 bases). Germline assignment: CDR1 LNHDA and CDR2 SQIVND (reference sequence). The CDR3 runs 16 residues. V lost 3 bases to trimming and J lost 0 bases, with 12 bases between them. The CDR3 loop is CASSIDRSSSGNTIYF. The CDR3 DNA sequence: TGTGCCAGTAGTATCGACAGGTCATCCTCTGGAAACACCATATATTTT.

Written as DNA, the CDR3 is TGCGCCAGCAGCGAAGGGGGAGAGACCCAGTACTTC. This codes for CASSEGGETQYF. The chain employs TRBV5-1 and TRBJ2-5, with D possibly being TRBD1 (6 bases). The V gene lost 4 bases and the J gene lost 4 bases, with 8 bases spanning the gap. The CDR3 extends over 12 amino acids. CDR1 is SGHRS, CDR2 YFSETQ, per germline.